This entry concerns a single T cell receptor beta chain. Per germline, CDR1 MDHEN and CDR2 SYDVKM. The CDR3 has 16 amino acids. Trimming shortened V by 2 bases and J by 5 bases, and 15 bases separated the two germline ends. This entry comes from a study of T cell changes during pregnancy in multiple sclerosis. The protocol was immunoSEQ multiplex PCR, while the TCRdb copy is restricted to in-frame clones and leaves out a portion. This table holds about 60,000 clones, 80% to 95% found once. This sequence was found in a female donor with multiple sclerosis, enrolled in a pregnancy study. Source: peripheral blood, taken in the first trimester of pregnancy. This sequence joins TRBV28 and TRBJ2-2, with a tentative D call TRBD1 (6 bases). CDR3 sequence: CASSLRAGAGTGELFF. DNA of the CDR3: TGTGCCAGCAGTTTACGGGCAGGGGCAGGGACCGGGGAGCTGTTTTTT. The full variable domain, with the rest looked up from reference TRBV28 and TRBJ2-2, is DVKVTQSSRYLVKRTGEKVFLECVQDMDHENMFWYRQDPGLGLRLIYFSYDVKMKEKGDIPEGYSVSREKKERFSLILESASTNQTSMYLCASSLRAGAGTGELFFGEGSRLTVL.